The sequence of this T cell receptor beta chain was determined in a study of read filtering for tumor transcriptome and immune sequencing. CDR3 size: 16 residues. V gave up 4 bases and J gave up 0 bases, with 13 bases separating them. Germline V lookup: CDR1 SGHRS, CDR2 YFSETQ. Sampling of bone marrow took place during active disease in every patient. In its sample, this clonotype was seen a few times. The library was built from 400 to 500 ng RNA with molecular barcoded adaptors for alpha/delta and beta/gamma chains. TCRdb reprocessed the reads via MiXCR and lists one record per CDR3 protein. The sample lists 75,000 to 95,000 distinct CDR3 sequences; approximately 21% were seen once.

The sequencing sample was made of a population of CD138-negative cells sorted from bone marrow. The chain links TRBV5-1 to TRBJ1-4; perhaps TRBD1 as D (5 bases). This TCR was recovered from a donor aged 40 or over with multiple myeloma. For the CDR3, the DNA is TGCGCCAGCAGCCTCGGGGGAAGAGCAACTAATGAAAAACTGTTTTTT. Its protein product is CASSLGGRATNEKLFF.